The clone carrying this T cell receptor beta chain was detected many times. What it recognizes is unknown. The data stem from a study of early T cells in non-severe SARS-CoV-2 infection. Looking at the study overall: Alpha and beta chains were unpaired, from unsorted whole-blood bulk RNA. General study findings and limits: VDJdb matching skewed toward anti-spike CD8 responses, missing private and CD4 specificities.

The CDR3 sequence is 13 residues long. V was trimmed by 5 bases and J by 0 bases, leaving 7 bases between them. Unique molecular identifier tags were affixed to discrete cDNA molecules. One entry per CDR3 protein results from TCRdb running MiXCR on the 5' RACE reads. Here the sample spans tens of thousands of distinct CDR3 sequences, 4.8% being singletons. This sequence was found in an adult who was a healthcare worker with PCR-confirmed SARS-CoV-2 infection or an uninfected control (not recorded which). The chain recombines TRBV12-3 or TRBV12-4 with TRBJ1-1; the D is unclear. Sequencing was done on a sample of whole blood. This CDR3 reads CASSIPMNTEAFF. The DNA of the CDR3 is TGTGCCAGCAGTATTCCAATGAACACTGAAGCTTTCTTT.